A selection of T cell receptor beta chains follows, all from one sample in a study of beta chain features in type 1 diabetes. The method was immunoSEQ multiplex PCR; TCRdb's version includes in-frame clones alone and lacks a portion of them. The data contain around 330,000 clones, 11% of them seen just once; the ten biggest clones take up just over 0.015%. Sequenced input: naive CD4+ T cells from blood. Every receptor here comes from a woman between 25 and 40 years old in good health. The CDR3 runs from the conserved cysteine through the conserved F or W. D genes are given only for firm matches. Not all rows give a size; the values are once, few, many and, for expanded clones, a class.

clone_size: -
v_call: TRBV28
j_call: TRBJ2-1
d_call: -
cdr3_aa: CASSSSGYSYNEQFF
cdr3_nt: TGTGCCAGCAGTTCCAGCGGATACTCCTACAATGAGCAGTTCTTC

clone_size: -
v_call: TRBV11-2
j_call: TRBJ2-5
d_call: TRBD2
cdr3_aa: CASSRGREETQYF
cdr3_nt: TGTGCCAGCAGCCGTGGGAGGGAAGAGACCCAGTACTTC

clone_size: -
v_call: TRBV28
j_call: TRBJ1-2
d_call: -
cdr3_aa: CASSWPSNYGYTF
cdr3_nt: TGTGCCAGCAGCTGGCCCTCTAACTATGGCTACACCTTC

clone_size: few
v_call: TRBV27
j_call: TRBJ2-7
d_call: TRBD1
cdr3_aa: CASSRSGTANSYEQYF
cdr3_nt: TGTGCCAGCAGTCGATCGGGGACAGCGAACTCCTACGAGCAGTACTTC

clone_size: few
v_call: TRBV7-9
j_call: TRBJ2-3
d_call: -
cdr3_aa: CASSPPRGRTAADTQYF
cdr3_nt: TGTGCCAGCAGCCCCCCCAGAGGGAGGACGGCGGCAGATACGCAGTATTTT

clone_size: few
v_call: TRBV7-9
j_call: TRBJ1-1
d_call: -
cdr3_aa: CASSLGGEGPTEAFF
cdr3_nt: TGTGCCAGCAGCTTAGGGGGGGAGGGGCCCACTGAAGCTTTCTTT

clone_size: -
v_call: TRBV7-2
j_call: TRBJ2-7
d_call: -
cdr3_aa: CASSLAAGTYEQYF
cdr3_nt: TGTGCCAGCAGCTTAGCGGCAGGGACCTACGAGCAGTACTTC

clone_size: -
v_call: TRBV7-2
j_call: TRBJ2-6
d_call: -
cdr3_aa: CASSRRQAGANVLTF
cdr3_nt: TGTGCCAGCAGCCGCAGACAGGCTGGGGCCAACGTCCTGACTTTC

clone_size: few
v_call: TRBV18
j_call: TRBJ1-2
d_call: TRBD1
cdr3_aa: CASSLARDRGIDGYTF
cdr3_nt: TGTGCCAGCTCACTTGCGAGGGACAGGGGAATCGATGGCTACACCTTC

clone_size: -
v_call: TRBV6-6
j_call: TRBJ1-3
d_call: -
cdr3_aa: CASRQGSGNTIYF
cdr3_nt: TGTGCCAGCAGACAGGGCTCTGGAAACACCATATATTTT

clone_size: few
v_call: TRBV28
j_call: TRBJ2-3
d_call: TRBD2
cdr3_aa: CASSQSGSLARTDTQYF
cdr3_nt: TGTGCCAGCAGTCAGAGCGGGAGTCTTGCTCGCACAGATACGCAGTATTTT

clone_size: -
v_call: TRBV7-3
j_call: TRBJ2-5
d_call: TRBD2
cdr3_aa: CASSLSGGETQYF
cdr3_nt: TGTGCCAGCAGCTTAAGCGGGGGGGAGACCCAGTACTTC

clone_size: few
v_call: TRBV5-1
j_call: TRBJ1-5
d_call: -
cdr3_aa: CASSPQGDQPQHF
cdr3_nt: TGCGCCAGCAGCCCACAGGGCGACCAGCCCCAGCATTTT

clone_size: -
v_call: TRBV5-6
j_call: TRBJ2-7
d_call: -
cdr3_aa: CASSFRGTYEQYF
cdr3_nt: TGTGCCAGCAGCTTCCGGGGAACCTACGAGCAGTACTTC

clone_size: few
v_call: TRBV13
j_call: TRBJ2-5
d_call: TRBD2
cdr3_aa: CASSPRLAGQETQYF
cdr3_nt: TGTGCCAGCAGCCCCAGACTAGCGGGCCAAGAGACCCAGTACTTC

clone_size: -
v_call: TRBV7-2
j_call: TRBJ2-7
d_call: -
cdr3_aa: CASSQGPVNYEQYF
cdr3_nt: TGTGCCAGCAGCCAGGGCCCAGTGAACTACGAGCAGTACTTC

clone_size: few
v_call: TRBV4-3
j_call: TRBJ1-2
d_call: -
cdr3_aa: CASSQAPGFGGGYTF
cdr3_nt: TGCGCCAGCAGCCAAGCTCCGGGGTTCGGCGGTGGCTACACCTTC

clone_size: -
v_call: TRBV4-3
j_call: TRBJ2-7
d_call: -
cdr3_aa: CASSQVGGPPYEQYF
cdr3_nt: TGCGCCAGCAGCCAAGTGGGGGGGCCACCCTACGAGCAGTACTTC

clone_size: -
v_call: TRBV7-3
j_call: TRBJ2-5
d_call: TRBD2
cdr3_aa: CASSLEASGSGETQYF
cdr3_nt: TGTGCCAGCAGCTTAGAGGCTAGCGGGAGCGGAGAGACCCAGTACTTC

clone_size: few
v_call: TRBV7-3
j_call: TRBJ2-2
d_call: -
cdr3_aa: CASSVPGTGELFF
cdr3_nt: TGTGCCAGCAGCGTCCCGGGCACCGGGGAGCTGTTTTTT

clone_size: -
v_call: TRBV15
j_call: TRBJ2-1
d_call: TRBD1
cdr3_aa: CATSTTTSTGVSYNEQFF
cdr3_nt: TGTGCCACCAGCACGACTACGTCAACAGGGGTGTCCTACAATGAGCAGTTCTTC

clone_size: -
v_call: TRBV7-2
j_call: TRBJ2-7
d_call: -
cdr3_aa: CASSTRDGGTYEQYF
cdr3_nt: TGTGCCAGCAGCACCAGGGACGGGGGAACCTACGAGCAGTACTTC

clone_size: -
v_call: TRBV7-9
j_call: TRBJ2-7
d_call: -
cdr3_aa: CASSPTGPTYEQYF
cdr3_nt: TGTGCCAGCAGCCCAACAGGTCCAACCTACGAGCAGTACTTC

clone_size: few
v_call: TRBV29-1
j_call: TRBJ2-3
d_call: -
cdr3_aa: CSVGVRHTDTQYF
cdr3_nt: TGCAGCGTTGGGGTGAGACACACAGATACGCAGTATTTT

clone_size: -
v_call: TRBV25-1
j_call: TRBJ2-1
d_call: -
cdr3_aa: CASSLDRHYNEQFF
cdr3_nt: TGTGCCAGCAGTCTGGACAGACACTACAATGAGCAGTTCTTC

clone_size: -
v_call: TRBV5-1
j_call: TRBJ2-1
d_call: TRBD2
cdr3_aa: CASSPQTSRGDNEQFF
cdr3_nt: TGCGCCAGCAGCCCCCAGACTAGCCGGGGGGACAATGAGCAGTTCTTC

clone_size: few
v_call: TRBV30
j_call: TRBJ2-7
d_call: -
cdr3_aa: CAWSAQSYEQYF
cdr3_nt: TGTGCCTGGAGTGCCCAGTCGTACGAGCAGTACTTC

clone_size: -
v_call: TRBV28
j_call: TRBJ2-7
d_call: -
cdr3_aa: CATRGYEKSYEQYF
cdr3_nt: TGTGCCACCAGGGGCTATGAAAAATCCTACGAGCAGTACTTC

clone_size: few
v_call: TRBV28
j_call: TRBJ1-2
d_call: -
cdr3_aa: CASSSSLGQGPYGYTF
cdr3_nt: TGTGCCAGCAGTTCATCCCTTGGGCAGGGTCCCTATGGCTACACCTTC

clone_size: few
v_call: TRBV2
j_call: TRBJ2-3
d_call: TRBD1
cdr3_aa: CANDRGGGGTDTQYF
cdr3_nt: TGTGCCAACGACAGGGGAGGAGGAGGCACAGATACGCAGTATTTT

clone_size: few
v_call: TRBV7-2
j_call: TRBJ2-1
d_call: TRBD2
cdr3_aa: CASSPARERWHEQFF
cdr3_nt: TGTGCCAGCAGCCCAGCGCGGGAGCGTTGGCATGAGCAGTTCTTC

clone_size: few
v_call: TRBV5-4
j_call: TRBJ2-5
d_call: TRBD2
cdr3_aa: CASSMGLAGVRQETQYF
cdr3_nt: TGTGCCAGCAGCATGGGACTAGCGGGAGTAAGGCAAGAGACCCAGTACTTC

clone_size: -
v_call: TRBV5-1
j_call: TRBJ2-1
d_call: TRBD2
cdr3_aa: CASSPGTSEDEQFF
cdr3_nt: TGCGCCAGCAGCCCCGGGACTAGCGAAGATGAGCAGTTCTTC

clone_size: once
v_call: TRBV28
j_call: TRBJ1-2
d_call: -
cdr3_aa: CASSFRGNGGYTF
cdr3_nt: TGTGCCAGCAGTTTCCGGGGGAACGGTGGCTACACCTTC

clone_size: -
v_call: TRBV16
j_call: TRBJ2-2
d_call: -
cdr3_aa: CASSLTLQVAGELFF
cdr3_nt: TGTGCCAGCAGCCTAACTCTGCAGGTCGCCGGGGAGCTGTTTTTT

clone_size: -
v_call: TRBV7-3
j_call: TRBJ1-2
d_call: TRBD1
cdr3_aa: CASSSTGLSGYTF
cdr3_nt: TGTGCCAGCAGCTCGACAGGGCTAAGCGGCTACACCTTC

clone_size: -
v_call: TRBV7-9
j_call: TRBJ1-1
d_call: TRBD1
cdr3_aa: CASSDLTGGRNTEAFF
cdr3_nt: TGTGCCAGCAGCGACCTGACAGGGGGCCGGAACACTGAAGCTTTCTTT

clone_size: -
v_call: TRBV7-9
j_call: TRBJ2-1
d_call: TRBD2
cdr3_aa: CASSPQTSGTYNEQFF
cdr3_nt: TGTGCCAGCAGCCCCCAGACTAGCGGGACTTACAATGAGCAGTTCTTC

clone_size: -
v_call: TRBV7-2
j_call: TRBJ2-2
d_call: -
cdr3_aa: CASSLVSGTGELFF
cdr3_nt: TGTGCCAGCAGCTTAGTTTCCGGCACCGGGGAGCTGTTTTTT

clone_size: few
v_call: TRBV5-1
j_call: TRBJ2-7
d_call: TRBD1
cdr3_aa: CASSLTGQGAWEQYF
cdr3_nt: TGCGCCAGCAGCTTAACGGGACAGGGGGCCTGGGAGCAGTACTTC

clone_size: few
v_call: TRBV30
j_call: TRBJ2-5
d_call: -
cdr3_aa: CAWGAGSQETQYF
cdr3_nt: TGTGCCTGGGGGGCGGGGTCGCAAGAGACCCAGTACTTC

clone_size: few
v_call: TRBV2
j_call: TRBJ1-5
d_call: -
cdr3_aa: CASSDLTVDQPQHF
cdr3_nt: TGTGCCAGCAGTGACTTAACGGTAGATCAGCCCCAGCATTTT

clone_size: once
v_call: TRBV18
j_call: TRBJ1-5
d_call: -
cdr3_aa: CASSPGQHSNQPQHF
cdr3_nt: TGTGCCAGCTCACCCGGACAGCATAGCAATCAGCCCCAGCATTTT

clone_size: -
v_call: TRBV2
j_call: TRBJ2-3
d_call: TRBD2
cdr3_aa: CASSTGLAGRGSTQYF
cdr3_nt: TGTGCCAGCAGTACCGGACTAGCGGGAAGGGGATCAACGCAGTATTTT

clone_size: -
v_call: TRBV18
j_call: TRBJ2-3
d_call: -
cdr3_aa: CASSPASAGRDTQYF
cdr3_nt: TGTGCCAGCTCACCCGCTAGCGCCGGTAGAGATACGCAGTATTTT

clone_size: few
v_call: TRBV9
j_call: TRBJ2-7
d_call: TRBD2
cdr3_aa: CASSVGLAGLEQYF
cdr3_nt: TGTGCCAGCAGCGTGGGACTAGCGGGTCTCGAGCAGTACTTC

clone_size: few
v_call: TRBV4-1
j_call: TRBJ2-3
d_call: TRBD2
cdr3_aa: CASSQGSYFGTSGSPDTQYF
cdr3_nt: TGCGCCAGCAGCCAAGGGTCCTATTTCGGTACTAGCGGGAGCCCAGATACGCAGTATTTT

clone_size: few
v_call: TRBV5-4
j_call: TRBJ1-1
d_call: -
cdr3_aa: CASSSIATEAFF
cdr3_nt: TGTGCCAGCAGCTCCATAGCCACTGAAGCTTTCTTT

clone_size: -
v_call: TRBV28
j_call: TRBJ1-2
d_call: -
cdr3_aa: CASRTSQGTYGYTF
cdr3_nt: TGTGCCAGCAGGACATCACAGGGAACCTATGGCTACACCTTC

clone_size: -
v_call: TRBV7-2
j_call: TRBJ2-7
d_call: TRBD1
cdr3_aa: CASSPGTGAYEQYF
cdr3_nt: TGTGCCAGCAGCCCCGGGACAGGGGCCTACGAGCAGTACTTC

clone_size: -
v_call: TRBV11-2
j_call: TRBJ2-1
d_call: TRBD1
cdr3_aa: CASSLAGTGDSYNEQFF
cdr3_nt: TGTGCCAGCAGCTTAGCCGGGACAGGCGATTCCTACAATGAGCAGTTCTTC

clone_size: -
v_call: TRBV28
j_call: TRBJ2-2
d_call: -
cdr3_aa: CASRPEEGRTGELFF
cdr3_nt: TGTGCCAGCAGACCCGAAGAGGGCCGGACCGGGGAGCTGTTTTTT

clone_size: few
v_call: TRBV11-1
j_call: TRBJ1-1
d_call: TRBD1
cdr3_aa: CASRQGATNTEAFF
cdr3_nt: TGTGCCAGCAGGCAGGGGGCTACGAACACTGAAGCTTTCTTT

clone_size: -
v_call: TRBV19
j_call: TRBJ2-5
d_call: -
cdr3_aa: CASRARGGAQETQYF
cdr3_nt: TGTGCCAGTAGGGCTCGGGGCGGGGCCCAAGAGACCCAGTACTTC

clone_size: -
v_call: TRBV29-1
j_call: TRBJ2-5
d_call: TRBD1
cdr3_aa: CSVEKTGGETQYF
cdr3_nt: TGCAGCGTTGAGAAGACAGGGGGAGAGACCCAGTACTTC

clone_size: -
v_call: TRBV28
j_call: TRBJ2-5
d_call: TRBD2
cdr3_aa: CASSSTSGSRETQYF
cdr3_nt: TGTGCCAGCAGTTCGACTAGCGGGAGTCGAGAGACCCAGTACTTC

clone_size: -
v_call: TRBV11-1
j_call: TRBJ1-3
d_call: -
cdr3_aa: CASSFAPGTGNTIYF
cdr3_nt: TGTGCCAGCAGCTTCGCCCCAGGGACTGGAAACACCATATATTTT